These 18 T cell receptor beta chains came from one sample sequenced in a study of cytomegalovirus exposure and HLA in healthy donors. Primers: 60 Vbeta forward and 13 Jbeta reverse. Sequencing was performed with immunoSEQ multiplex PCR; in TCRdb, only in-frame clones are kept and a portion is missing. The table shows some 130,000 clones, with roughly four fifths occurring only once. Sequencing was carried out using PBMCs. These receptors were collected from a male donor in good health and CMV-seronegative.

V gene TRBV7-2 combines with J gene TRBJ1-3; no clear D. There are 14 residues in the CDR3. Germline loops: CDR1 SGHTA, CDR2 FQGNSA. V gave up 6 bases and J gave up 0 bases, with 9 bases separating them. CDR3 bases: TGTGCCAGCAGGCGGGGATACTCTGGAAACACCATATATTTT. Its protein product is CASRRGYSGNTIYF.

The chain employs TRBV6-1 and TRBJ1-3; TRBD1 matches at 7 bases. Losses at the gene ends were 7 bases for V and 2 bases for J; bases not matched to a gene: 5. This CDR3 has 14 amino acids. CDR1 is MNHNS and CDR2 is SASEGT in the germline V gene. The CDR3 DNA reads TGTGCCAGCAATTACAGGGGCACTGGAAACACCATATATTTT. The encoded protein is CASNYRGTGNTIYF.

The V gene is TRBV7-9, the J gene TRBJ1-2, with D uncertain. The CDR3 loop spans 13 amino acids. Germline CDR1 SEHNR, CDR2 FQNEAQ (reference sequence). V lost 5 bases and J lost 5, with 12 bases in between. CDR3 loop: CASSPPSYYGYTF. The CDR3 DNA is TGTGCCAGCAGCCCACCCAGTTATTATGGCTACACCTTC.

This chain connects TRBV2 to TRBJ2-5, with 10 nucleotides matching TRBD2. The CDR3 is made up of 15 amino acids. Germline CDR1 is SNHLY and CDR2 is FYNNEI. The J segment lost 4 bases and the V segment lost 7 bases, leaving 9 bases of the junction unmatched. The CDR3 sequence is CASTSRAGGGETQYF. For the CDR3, the DNA is TGTGCCAGCACCTCCCGAGCGGGGGGGGGAGAGACCCAGTACTTC.

The chain carries TRBV2 and TRBJ2-3, with D possibly matching TRBD2 (5 bases). The CDR3 length is 15 residues. V was pared by 7 bases and J by 3 bases, with 17 bases between. Per the germline V gene, CDR1 is SNHLY and CDR2 is FYNNEI. The CDR3 nucleotides are TGTGCCAGCAATTATCTGACTCGGGGAACAGATACGCAGTATTTT. It specifies CASNYLTRGTDTQYF.

The V call is TRBV15, the J call TRBJ1-6, with 7 bases aligning to TRBD1. The CDR3 length is 14 residues. Germline V gives CDR1 LNHNV, CDR2 YYDKDF (reference sequence). Losses at the gene ends were 0 bases for V and 10 bases for J; bases not matched to a gene: 3. CDR3 nucleotides: TGTGCCACCAGCAGAGATACGGGACAGTCACCCCTCCACTTT. This encodes CATSRDTGQSPLHF.

V usage is TRBV25-1 and J usage is TRBJ1-2, with D possibly TRBD1 on 6 matching bases. CDR1 is MGHDK, CDR2 SYGVNS, per germline. This CDR3 has 15 residues. V was trimmed by 3 bases and J by 1 base, leaving 12 bases between them. The CDR3 region is CASSDPRGINYGYTF. DNA of the CDR3: TGTGCCAGCAGTGATCCTAGGGGGATTAACTATGGCTACACCTTC.

This chain joins TRBV2 and TRBJ2-1; 7 bases match TRBD1. Germline V gene sequence: CDR1 SNHLY, CDR2 FYNNEI. After removal of 2 bases from V and 3 bases from J, the junction contained 4 bases not matched to a gene. CDR3 length: 15 amino acids. The CDR3 DNA reads TGTGCCAGCAGTGAAAACAGGGGTTACTACAATGAGCAGTTCTTC. It is translated as CASSENRGYYNEQFF.

V and J are TRBV28 and TRBJ1-3, with 7 bases lining up with TRBD1. This CDR3 spans 17 amino acids. Germline V gene data show CDR1 as MDHEN and CDR2 as SYDVKM. The V segment lost 5 bases and the J segment 4 bases; nucleotides outside the gene matches: 14. This CDR3 reads CASSLTGSPNLGNTIYF. The CDR3 DNA reads TGTGCCAGCAGTCTGACAGGGTCACCTAATTTAGGAAACACCATATATTTT.

This clone was seen only a few times. The chain carries TRBV5-6 and TRBJ2-7; TRBD2 matches at 8 bases. Losses at the gene ends were 5 bases for V and 3 bases for J; bases not matched to a gene: 10. The CDR3 is 15 residues long. Germline V lookup: CDR1 SGHDT, CDR2 YYEEEE. The chain's CDR3 is CASSPVREVSYEQYF. CDR3 coding DNA: TGTGCCAGCAGTCCGGTGCGGGAGGTGAGCTACGAGCAGTACTTC.

V is TRBV7-2 and J is TRBJ2-3, with 7 bases identical to TRBD2. Germline CDR1 and CDR2: SGHTA and FQGNSA. V was clipped by 1 base and J by 4 bases; unmatched bases: 5. This CDR3 has 15 amino acids. The CDR3 nucleotides read TGTGCCAGCAGCTTAGGTGGCGGGAGTGCAGATACGCAGTATTTT. Its translation: CASSLGGGSADTQYF.

This clone showed up just a few times. V usage is TRBV5-4 and J usage is TRBJ2-5; D gene unclear. The CDR3 covers 14 residues. Trimming took 0 bases from V and 5 from J, leaving 11 bases between them. Per germline, CDR1 SGHNT and CDR2 YYREEE (reference sequence). The CDR3 spells CASSLVSSRETQYF. DNA of the CDR3: TGTGCCAGCAGCTTGGTATCTTCCCGGGAGACCCAGTACTTC.

Only a few counts were recorded for this clone. The rearrangement links TRBV29-1 to TRBJ1-2; possible D gene TRBD1, 6 bases. V lost 6 bases and J lost 2, with 13 bases in between. The CDR3 spans 13 residues. Germline V CDR1 and CDR2: SQVTM, ANQGSEA. CDR3 bases: TGCAGCGTAGAGACAGGAGAGAACTATGGCTACACCTTC. It encodes CSVETGENYGYTF.

Remarks on this clone: At one end, the junction sequence differs from germline, possibly due to a read error. The chain joins TRBV5-4 to TRBJ1-1; 8 positions match TRBD1. Germline CDR1 reads SGHNT; CDR2 reads YYREEE (reference sequence). The CDR3 is 13 amino acids. The CDR3 sequence is CANSPYRGGEAFF. The CDR3 nucleotides read TGTGCCAACAGCCCCTACAGGGGGGGTGAAGCTTTCTTT.

This chain links TRBV9 with TRBJ2-7, with a tentative D call TRBD2 (5 bases). CDR1 is SGDLS and CDR2 is YYNGEE in the germline V gene. V lost 0 bases and J lost 7, with 5 bases in between. This CDR3 is built from 11 residues. The CDR3 DNA follows: TGTGCCAGCAGCGTAGGAGGGGAGCAGTACTTC. This gives the protein CASSVGGEQYF.

With regard to this clone: Other DNA sequences in the sample encode the same CDR3. The CDR3 region is CASSFEGTGNEKLFF. The DNA for the CDR3 is TGTGCCAGCAGCTTCGAAGGGACAGGGAATGAAAAACTGTTTTTT. The chain has TRBV7-2 and TRBJ1-4, with 9 bases aligning to TRBD1. With 3 bases clipped from V and 5 bases from J, the junction kept 4 bases outside the gene matches. This CDR3 spans 15 amino acids. Germline V CDR1 and CDR2: SGHTA, FQGNSA.

V gene TRBV11-1 combines with J gene TRBJ2-7, with 9 bases matching TRBD1. Germline CDR1 SGHAT, CDR2 FQDESV (reference sequence). The CDR3 sequence is 14 residues long. V shed 5 bases and J 4 bases; nucleotides not matched to a gene: 6. CDR3 residues: CASSDRDREYEQYF. The CDR3 bases are TGTGCCAGCAGCGACCGGGACAGGGAATACGAGCAGTACTTC.

In its sample, this clone was seen a few times. The rearrangement links TRBV28 to TRBJ1-2, with D uncertain. The V end lost 7 bases, the J end lost 8 bases, and 14 bases lay between the germline ends. Germline V gives CDR1 MDHEN, CDR2 SYDVKM. The CDR3 loop spans 12 amino acids. Here the CDR3 reads CASTSEGGGYTF. DNA of the CDR3: TGTGCCAGCACCTCAGAGGGAGGCGGCTACACCTTC.